This TCR beta chain was recovered during a study of post-analysis software for immune sequencing data. TCR beta libraries were prepared from cDNA with unique molecular identifiers. Input of roughly 1 to 11 million T cells yielded 450,000 to 550,000 cDNA molecules. TCRdb fed the PCR reads into MiXCR, producing one record per CDR3 protein. The sample holds 600,000 to 700,000 distinct CDR3 sequences; 59% are singletons and the top ten take about 11%. The V gene lost 0 bases and the J gene lost 6 bases, with 12 bases spanning the gap. The CDR3 sequence is 14 residues long. The germline V gene has CDR1 SGHRS and CDR2 YFSETQ. General study findings and limits: About 5 TRBV segments were significantly more frequent in patients than in controls. TRBV5-6, TRBV5-1 and TRBV20-1 were among these segments.

On this clonotype: Its antigen remains unknown.

The source material was blood. This clonotype originated in a girl under 10 years old with multiple sclerosis. This sequence joins TRBV5-1 and TRBJ1-1; D is perhaps TRBD1 (5 bases). The CDR3 sequence: CASSLDGQGPEAFF. CDR3 DNA: TGCGCCAGCAGCTTGGATGGGCAGGGCCCTGAAGCTTTCTTT.